The 32 T cell receptor beta chains given below trace back to one sample, sequenced in a study of blood T cell repertoires in COVID-19. The repertoire was sequenced with immunoSEQ multiplex PCR; TCRdb's copy has only in-frame clones and lacks some. The table lists some 240,000 clones, about 80% of them singletons. Sequencing was carried out using PBMCs or T cells enriched from blood (not recorded which). These receptors were obtained from a man aged 25 to 40 with acute COVID-19.

V and J are TRBV7-3 and TRBJ2-3, with D perhaps matching TRBD2 (6 bases). The CDR3 length is 15 residues. The germline gives CDR1 SGHTA, CDR2 FQGTGA. V gave up 5 bases and J gave up 6 bases, with 18 bases separating them. The CDR3, as DNA: TGTGCCAGCAGCCCGACTAGTGAAGGGTGGGATACGCAGTATTTT. Amino acid sequence: CASSPTSEGWDTQYF.

The chain recombines TRBV7-9 with TRBJ1-4; TRBD1 is a possible D gene (5 bases). Deletions cut 1 base from V and 2 bases from J, with 11 bases between. Germline-derived CDR1 and CDR2 are SEHNR and FQNEAQ (reference sequence). CDR3 length equals 16 residues. The DNA of the CDR3 is TGTGCCAGCAGCTTAGTTCAGGGTCCTACTAATGAAAAACTGTTTTTT. Protein sequence: CASSLVQGPTNEKLFF.

The V call is TRBV29-1, the J call TRBJ1-2, with D tentatively TRBD1 (5 bases). Germline assignment: CDR1 SQVTM and CDR2 ANQGSEA. This CDR3 comprises 13 residues. V was shortened by 1 base and J by 5 bases, with 11 bases between the two germline ends. DNA of the CDR3: TGCAGCGTTGAAGTCCGCGGGGGTTATGGCTACACCTTC. Translation: CSVEVRGGYGYTF.

The count of this clone is one. The chain has TRBV6-6 and TRBJ1-6; D remains unclear. The CDR3 length is 13 residues. V gave up 9 bases and J gave up 5 bases, with 11 bases separating them. CDR1 is MNHNY and CDR2 is SVGAGI in the germline V gene (reference sequence). The CDR3 DNA follows: TGTGCCAGTTCGGCCCGGGATAATTCACCCCTCCACTTT. Encoded protein: CASSARDNSPLHF.

This rearrangement joins TRBV7-8 to TRBJ2-3, with D unclear. This CDR3 has 13 residues. Between the trimmed V and J ends, which lost 0 bases and 3 bases, there was a span of 4 bases. Germline CDR1 SGHVS, CDR2 FQNEAQ. The CDR3 protein is CASSLAETDTQYF. The CDR3 nucleotides read TGTGCCAGCAGCTTAGCGGAGACAGATACGCAGTATTTT.

The J gene is TRBJ1-2, the V gene TRBV7-8, with D possibly being TRBD1 (6 bases). The CDR3 contains 14 residues. Germline-derived CDR1 and CDR2 are SGHVS and FQNEAQ. Trimming pared 5 bases from V and 6 bases from J, leaving 16 bases between. The CDR3 is CASSLGQPGDGYTF. As DNA, the CDR3 is TGTGCCAGCAGCCTCGGACAGCCCGGTGATGGCTACACCTTC.

CDR3 loop: CASSTTRHRSTDTQYF. The CDR3, as DNA: TGTGCCAGCAGCACAACTAGACACCGAAGCACAGATACGCAGTATTTT. V and J are TRBV7-9 and TRBJ2-3; D might be TRBD2 (5 bases). V shed 5 bases and J shed 0 bases, with 15 bases lying between them. Germline V gene sequence: CDR1 SEHNR, CDR2 FQNEAQ (reference sequence). This CDR3 region has 16 residues.

The V and J genes are TRBV6-5 and TRBJ1-3, with 7 bases matching TRBD1. Unmatched junction bases numbered 2, after V lost 0 bases and J lost 3 bases. The CDR3 is 15 amino acids. CDR1 and CDR2 from the germline V gene are MNHEY and SVGAGI. The CDR3 region is CASSYSDRNGNTIYF. The CDR3 bases are TGTGCCAGCAGTTACTCGGACAGGAATGGAAACACCATATATTTT.

The chain is built from TRBV4-1 and TRBJ1-1; TRBD1 might be the D (6 bases). The V and J ends lost 4 bases and 0 bases respectively, with 18 bases between them. CDR1 MGHRA and CDR2 YSYEKL come from the germline V gene. The CDR3 runs 17 residues. The CDR3 bases are TGCGCCAGCAGCCCCCAACCCACCGGACAGATGAACACTGAAGCTTTCTTT. Translating gives CASSPQPTGQMNTEAFF.

The chain combines TRBV7-2 with TRBJ1-2, with 12 bases matching TRBD1. The V segment lost 5 bases and the J segment 7 bases; nucleotides outside the gene matches: 11. Germline CDR1 SGHTA, CDR2 FQGNSA. This CDR3 comprises 16 residues. This chain's CDR3 is CASSPVSGTGGGGYTF. CDR3 sequence (DNA): TGTGCCAGCAGCCCCGTTTCTGGGACAGGGGGCGGTGGCTACACCTTC.

The CDR3 DNA is TGTGCCAGCAGCCCTATCGGTCTTGGCGGGGGACGCACAGATACGCAGTATTTT. This sequence encodes CASSPIGLGGGRTDTQYF. The genes are TRBV3-1 (or the pseudogene TRBV3-2) and TRBJ2-3, with 7 bases that match TRBD2. CDR1 and CDR2 from the germline V gene are LGHDT and YNNKEL (reference sequence). J lost 1 base, V lost 4 bases, and 14 bases had no gene match. This CDR3 comprises 18 residues.

This chain connects TRBV15 to TRBJ1-5; TRBD1 aligns across 7 bases. This CDR3 contains 17 residues. In germline, CDR1 is LNHNV, CDR2 YYDKDF (reference sequence). The ends lost 2 bases at V and 0 bases at J; junction bases unmatched: 7. CDR3 in amino acids: CATSRQTGLVSNQPQHF. The CDR3, as DNA: TGTGCCACCAGCAGACAGACAGGGTTGGTTAGCAATCAGCCCCAGCATTTT.

A few counts support this clone. This chain's CDR3 is CASKKQGANSPLHF. As DNA, the CDR3 is TGTGCCAGCAAAAAACAGGGGGCTAATTCACCCCTCCACTTT. This chain joins TRBV6-5 and TRBJ1-6, with 9 bases lining up with TRBD1. CDR3 length: 14 residues. V dropped 7 bases and J dropped 6; count of bases not matched to a gene: 4. Germline V gives CDR1 MNHEY, CDR2 SVGAGI.

This chain connects TRBV6-1 to TRBJ2-7, with 11 bases lining up with TRBD2. V shed 3 bases, J shed 2 bases, and the junction held 3 bases outside the gene matches. This CDR3 comprises 15 residues. CDR1 and CDR2 (germline): MNHNS, SASEGT. The CDR3 loop reads CASSDGSGGAYEQYV. The CDR3 DNA reads as TGTGCCAGCAGTGATGGTAGCGGGGGGGCCTACGAGCAGTACGTC.

The chain employs TRBV28 and TRBJ1-2; a weak D match, TRBD1 (6 bases). The germline V and J ends were trimmed by 1 base and 2 bases, with 8 bases remaining between them. The germline V gene encodes CDR1 MDHEN and CDR2 SYDVKM. CDR3 length: 14 amino acids. CDR3: CASSLFQGNYGYTF. CDR3 bases: TGTGCCAGCAGTTTATTTCAGGGGAACTATGGCTACACCTTC.

This clone was seen only a few times. The chain employs TRBV9 and TRBJ1-2, with 11 bases that match TRBD1. Germline-derived CDR1 and CDR2 are SGDLS and YYNGEE. This CDR3 contains 15 residues. Germline trimming cut 0 bases from V and 7 bases from J; bases unmatched to any gene: 5. The CDR3 DNA reads TGTGCCAGCAGCGTAGGAGGACAGGGGGCGAGTGGCTACACCTTC. As protein: CASSVGGQGASGYTF.

The chain recombines TRBV28 with TRBJ1-4; possibly TRBD1 for D (6 bases). The V gene's germline CDR1 is MDHEN and CDR2 SYDVKM. V lost 5 bases to trimming and J lost 6 bases, with 10 bases between them. The CDR3 loop spans 13 amino acids. CDR3 amino acids: CASSETGYEKLFF. CDR3 DNA: TGTGCCAGCAGTGAGACAGGATATGAAAAACTGTTTTTT.

The V and J genes are TRBV11-2 and TRBJ1-3; D is possibly TRBD1 (6 bases). CDR3 length: 17 residues. Germline assignment: CDR1 SGHAT and CDR2 FQNNGV. V gave up 5 bases and J gave up 4 bases, with 21 bases separating them. The CDR3 reads CASSQGWGHTVGNTIYF. The CDR3 DNA reads TGTGCCAGCAGCCAGGGATGGGGACATACAGTAGGAAACACCATATATTTT.

Here the CDR3 reads CASIPGGQRETQYF. The DNA of the CDR3 is TGCGCCAGCATCCCAGGGGGACAGCGAGAGACCCAGTACTTC. The rearrangement joins TRBV5-1 to TRBJ2-5; 7 bases align to TRBD1. Unmatched junction bases numbered 9, after V lost 6 bases and J lost 4 bases. Germline-derived CDR1 and CDR2 are SGHRS and YFSETQ. There are 14 residues in the CDR3.

The chain uses TRBV15 and TRBJ2-6, with D unclear. Trimming took off 0 bases at V and 2 bases at J, with 8 bases between the two ends. This CDR3 contains 16 residues. Looked up from germline, CDR1 is LNHNV and CDR2 is YYDKDF (reference sequence). CDR3 residues: CATSRDWSTGANVLTF. Written as DNA, the CDR3 is TGTGCCACCAGCAGAGACTGGAGTACTGGGGCCAACGTCCTGACTTTC.

The chain recombines TRBV5-1 with TRBJ2-1; 10 nucleotides line up with TRBD1. The ends lost 4 bases at V and 3 bases at J; junction bases unmatched: 4. There are 15 residues in the CDR3. Germline V gene sequence: CDR1 SGHRS, CDR2 YFSETQ. This chain's CDR3 is CASSPTGGDYNEQFF. CDR3 nucleotides: TGCGCCAGCAGCCCGACAGGGGGCGACTACAATGAGCAGTTCTTC.

This sequence joins TRBV5-6 and TRBJ2-2; D gene uncertain. Germline lookup yields CDR1 SGHDT and CDR2 YYEEEE. Trimming shortened V by 6 bases and J by 6 bases, and 6 bases separated the two germline ends. CDR3 length: 11 amino acids. Here the CDR3 DNA reads TGTGCCAGCACCCTCGCCGGGGAGCTGTTTTTT. Protein product: CASTLAGELFF. The full variable domain, in which reference TRBV5-6 and TRBJ2-2 provide the parts outside the CDR3, is DAGVTQSPTHLIKTRGQQVTLRCSPKSGHDTVSWYQQALGQGPQFIFQYYEEEERQRGNFPDRFSGHQFPNYSSELNVNALLLGDSALYLCASTLAGELFFGEGSRLTVL.

The rearrangement uses TRBV11-3 and TRBJ2-1, with 9 positions matching TRBD2. This CDR3 spans 17 amino acids. V shed 0 bases and J 6 bases; nucleotides not matched to a gene: 9. Germline assignment: CDR1 SGHNT and CDR2 YENEEA. The CDR3 DNA follows: TGTGCCAGCAGCTTAGACAGGGGTCGTAGCGGGAGCAATGAGCAGTTCTTC. Its protein is CASSLDRGRSGSNEQFF.

This chain's CDR3 is CASSLGPGNQPQHF. The CDR3 DNA follows: TGTGCCAGCAGTTTAGGCCCTGGCAATCAGCCCCAGCATTTT. The chain carries TRBV28 and TRBJ1-5, with unresolved D. V gave up 2 bases and J gave up 2 bases, with 7 bases separating them. Germline V CDR1 and CDR2: MDHEN, SYDVKM. There are 14 residues in the CDR3.

The chain employs TRBV19 and TRBJ1-1; a weak D match, TRBD1 (6 bases). Germline V gene lookup returns CDR1 LNHDA and CDR2 SQIVND (reference sequence). The CDR3 is 13 amino acids. The germline V and J ends were trimmed by 6 bases and 4 bases, with 12 bases remaining between them. This CDR3 reads CASSGRGTTEAFF. In DNA, the CDR3 is TGTGCCAGTAGCGGGAGGGGGACCACTGAAGCTTTCTTT.

This chain connects TRBV5-1 to TRBJ1-2, with D perhaps TRBD1 (6 bases). Germline lookup yields CDR1 SGHRS and CDR2 YFSETQ. This CDR3 contains 13 residues. Between the trimmed V and J ends, which lost 0 bases and 4 bases, there was a span of 7 bases. CDR3 sequence: CASSLGGLYGYTF. CDR3 nucleotide sequence: TGCGCCAGCAGCTTGGGGGGGCTCTATGGCTACACCTTC.

This chain uses TRBV10-1 with TRBJ1-1, with no clear D. Germline CDR1 reads WNHNN; CDR2 reads SYGVQD (reference sequence). V was trimmed by 0 bases and J by 8 bases, leaving 10 bases between them. The length of the CDR3 is 13 residues. CDR3 residues: CASSESSPQEAFF. In DNA form, the CDR3 reads TGCGCCAGCAGTGAGTCCTCTCCGCAGGAAGCTTTCTTT.

The chain couples TRBV11-3 to TRBJ1-4, with D unclear. Germline-derived CDR1 and CDR2 are SGHNT and YENEEA. Trimming took 7 bases from V and 8 from J, leaving 20 bases between them. This CDR3 has 15 residues. The chain's CDR3 is CASTLKSGSGEKLFF. Here the CDR3 DNA reads TGTGCCAGCACTTTAAAATCGGGGAGTGGCGAAAAACTGTTTTTT. The whole variable domain, filled in from reference TRBV11-3 and TRBJ1-4, reads EAGVVQSPRYKIIEKKQPVAFWCNPISGHNTLYWYLQNLGQGPELLIRYENEEAVDDSQLPKDRFSAERLKGVDSTLKIQPAELGDSAVYLCASTLKSGSGEKLFFGSGTQLSVL.

This chain links TRBV6-2 or TRBV6-3 with TRBJ2-7; D gene unclear. CDR3 length: 12 residues. The germline V gene encodes CDR1 MNHEY and CDR2 SVGEGT. V was shortened by 2 bases and J by 1 base, with 3 bases between the two germline ends. The chain's CDR3 is CASSYESYEQYV. The CDR3 region has the DNA TGTGCCAGCAGTTACGAGTCCTACGAGCAGTACGTC.

The chain employs TRBV10-2 and TRBJ1-4, with 7 bases that match TRBD1. Germline CDR1 is WSHSY and CDR2 is SAAADI. With 10 bases clipped from V and 5 bases from J, the junction kept 7 bases outside the gene matches. The CDR3 spans 13 residues. This CDR3 reads CATGEGANEKLFF. As DNA, the CDR3 is TGCGCCACCGGAGAGGGGGCGAATGAAAAACTGTTTTTT.

The chain has TRBV24-1 and TRBJ1-2; 7 bases line up with TRBD1. V lost 1 base, J lost 8 bases, and 6 bases stayed unmatched. The CDR3 length is 14 residues. Germline V gene sequence: CDR1 KGHDR, CDR2 SFDVKD. The CDR3 nucleotides read TGTGCCACCAGTGATTTTACAGGGGTCAACGGCTACACCTTC. As protein: CATSDFTGVNGYTF.

V gene TRBV28 combines with J gene TRBJ2-7; 12 nucleotides match TRBD2. The germline gives CDR1 MDHEN, CDR2 SYDVKM. V was pared by 3 bases and J by 4 bases, with 7 bases of the junction left unmatched. This CDR3 has 16 amino acids. Written as DNA, the CDR3 is TGTGCCAGCAGTTTGGGGAAGACTAGCGGGGGATACGAGCAGTACGTC. Translating gives CASSLGKTSGGYEQYV.